One TCR beta chain is described in this entry. This specimen belongs to a study of blood T cell repertoires in COVID-19. Germline V gives CDR1 LNHDA, CDR2 SQIVND (reference sequence). The CDR3 is 16 residues long. The assay was immunoSEQ multiplex PCR, and TCRdb's table has in-frame clones only and misses some. This table holds over 450,000 clones, approximately 91% found once. This receptor was taken from a woman aged 45-59 years with COVID-19, enrolled during active disease. Sequenced sample: peripheral blood. The chain combines TRBV19 with TRBJ1-6; weak D call: TRBD1 (5 bases). The CDR3 DNA follows: TGTGCTTGTAAACGGGGGGTAAGCTCCTATAATTCACCCCTCCACTTT. Its protein is CACKRGVSSYNSPLHF.